A selection of T cell receptor beta chains follows, all from one sample in a study of blood T cell repertoires in COVID-19. The method was immunoSEQ multiplex PCR; TCRdb's version includes in-frame clones alone and lacks a portion of them. The profile shows tens of thousands of clones, more than 75% of them singletons. Sequencing was carried out using peripheral blood. These receptors were collected from a human donor in a cohort sampled during active COVID-19. Each CDR3 is given without its conserved first and last residue. Fields, in order: V gene, CDR3 protein.

v_gene: TRBV2; CDR3aa: ASSGGAGSRNGYT
v_gene: TRBV4-1; CDR3aa: ASSQWDRSYNEQF
v_gene: TRBV19; CDR3aa: ASSNTRPGVTEAF
v_gene: TRBV5-4; CDR3aa: AAGAFQDLETQY
v_gene: TRBV5-1; CDR3aa: ASSRPGSGANVLT
v_gene: TRBV14; CDR3aa: ASSPTSGAQETQY
v_gene: TRBV6-5; CDR3aa: ASSYERSTDTQY
v_gene: TRBV10-1; CDR3aa: ASTIKEAKINTEAF
v_gene: TRBV11-1; CDR3aa: ASSPGPGDVETQY
v_gene: TRBV5-4; CDR3aa: ASSLGPRGGNTGELF
v_gene: TRBV6-5; CDR3aa: ASLYRADTQY
v_gene: TRBV4-1; CDR3aa: ASSQATGLYGYT
v_gene: TRBV19; CDR3aa: ASSISGTVVYEQY
v_gene: TRBV29-1; CDR3aa: SVEGQGEIYGYT
v_gene: TRBV18; CDR3aa: ASSPFPPVGVSTGELF
v_gene: TRBV4-1; CDR3aa: ASSKTSGGLQETQY
v_gene: TRBV20-1; CDR3aa: SASGQERNIQY
v_gene: TRBV3-1/TRBV3-2; CDR3aa: ASSPTGTDTQY
v_gene: TRBV7-2; CDR3aa: ASSLVGGEPQH
v_gene: TRBV5-1; CDR3aa: ASSWEDRDTQLD
v_gene: TRBV4-1; CDR3aa: ASSQAGGASSYNSPLH
v_gene: TRBV18; CDR3aa: ASSRGGTGGFMNTEAF
v_gene: TRBV30; CDR3aa: AWSATGHGNTIY
v_gene: TRBV10-3; CDR3aa: AISDVARDYGYT
v_gene: TRBV2; CDR3aa: ASSPGTGADTQY
v_gene: TRBV11-3; CDR3aa: ASSLTGGGPEAF
v_gene: TRBV30; CDR3aa: AWRALVWRSSGANVLT
v_gene: TRBV18; CDR3aa: ASSPDRLANTEAF
v_gene: TRBV2; CDR3aa: ASIERTSGYGYT
v_gene: TRBV24-1; CDR3aa: AISDRGRGTDTQY
v_gene: TRBV30; CDR3aa: AWSVPNRGYGYT
v_gene: TRBV19; CDR3aa: ASSPGAVQETQY
v_gene: TRBV10-3; CDR3aa: AIASGANQPQH
v_gene: TRBV5-1; CDR3aa: ASSLDSRGSYNEQF
v_gene: TRBV9; CDR3aa: ASSVDGRSYEQY
v_gene: TRBV19; CDR3aa: ASTPKGGSHGYT
v_gene: TRBV11-2; CDR3aa: ASSLGASGGLETQY
v_gene: TRBV14; CDR3aa: ASSSNGQSTDTQY